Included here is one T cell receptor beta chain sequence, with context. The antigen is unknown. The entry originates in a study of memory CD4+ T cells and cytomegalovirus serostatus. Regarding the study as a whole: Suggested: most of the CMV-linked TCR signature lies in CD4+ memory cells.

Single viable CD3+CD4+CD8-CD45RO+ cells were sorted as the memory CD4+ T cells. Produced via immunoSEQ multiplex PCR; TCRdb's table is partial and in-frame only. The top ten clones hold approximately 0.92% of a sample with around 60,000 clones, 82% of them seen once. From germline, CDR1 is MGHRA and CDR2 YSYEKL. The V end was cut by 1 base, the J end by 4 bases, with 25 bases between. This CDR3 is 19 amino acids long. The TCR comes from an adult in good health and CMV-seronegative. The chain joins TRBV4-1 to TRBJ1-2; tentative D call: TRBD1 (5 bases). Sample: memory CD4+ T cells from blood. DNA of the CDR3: TGCGCCAGCAGCCAAGGAAGTGGCCGCTGGGGCCCAAGGTCCTATGGCTACACCTTC. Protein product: CASSQGSGRWGPRSYGYTF.